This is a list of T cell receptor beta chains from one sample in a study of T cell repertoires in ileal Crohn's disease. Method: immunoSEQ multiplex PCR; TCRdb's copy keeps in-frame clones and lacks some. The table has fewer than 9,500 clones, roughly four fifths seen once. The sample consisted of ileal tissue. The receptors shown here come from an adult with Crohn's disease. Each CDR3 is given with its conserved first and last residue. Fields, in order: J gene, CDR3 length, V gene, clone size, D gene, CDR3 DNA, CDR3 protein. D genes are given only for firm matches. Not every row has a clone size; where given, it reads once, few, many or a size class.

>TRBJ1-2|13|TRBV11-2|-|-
TGTGCCAGCAGCTTAGATTTAGGGGATGGCTACACCTTC
CASSLDLGDGYTF
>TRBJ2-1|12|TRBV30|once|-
TGTGCCTGGAGTCCACAGGGATATGAGCAGTTCTTC
CAWSPQGYEQFF
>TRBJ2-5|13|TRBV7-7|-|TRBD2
TGTGCTAGCAGCTTAGAGCGGGGGGAGACCCAGTACTTC
CASSLERGETQYF
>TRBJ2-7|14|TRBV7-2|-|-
TGTGCCAGCAGCTTAGGTGGGCGGGACTACGAGCAGTACTTC
CASSLGGRDYEQYF
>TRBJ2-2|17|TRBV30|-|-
TGTGCCTGGGACGGGCTGAGGGTCCCTCTTAGCACCGGGGAGCTGTTTTTT
CAWDGLRVPLSTGELFF
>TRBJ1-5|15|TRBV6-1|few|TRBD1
TGTGCCAGCAGTACAAAACAGGGGCGACATCAGCCCCAGCATTTT
CASSTKQGRHQPQHF
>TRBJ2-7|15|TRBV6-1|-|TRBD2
TGTGCCAGCAATCAGGGAGGGAGCGGCCCACGGGGGCAGTACTTC
CASNQGGSGPRGQYF
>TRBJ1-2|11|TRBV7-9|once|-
TGTGCCAGCAGCTCCGGGGGGGACTACACCTTC
CASSSGGDYTF
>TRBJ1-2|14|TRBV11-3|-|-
TGTGCCAGCAGCTTGTCCATGGAGTCTTATGGCTACACCTTC
CASSLSMESYGYTF
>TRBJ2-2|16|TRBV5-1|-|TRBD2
TGCGCCAGCCGGACTAGCGGGGGCCCGAACACCGGGGAGCTGTTTTTT
CASRTSGGPNTGELFF
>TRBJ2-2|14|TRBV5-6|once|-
TGTGCCAGCAGCTTGGCAGGGTTTCCCGGGGAGCTGTTTTTT
CASSLAGFPGELFF
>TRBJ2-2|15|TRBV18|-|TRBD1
TGTGCCAGCTCACCCGGGACAGGGTACACCGGGGAGCTGTTTTTT
CASSPGTGYTGELFF
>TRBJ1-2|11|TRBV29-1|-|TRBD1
TGCAGCGTCGAGGGACAGGGGCTCGCCACCTTC
CSVEGQGLATF
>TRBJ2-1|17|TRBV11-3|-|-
TGTGCCAGCAGCCCCGTAATGCTCAGGGTGAGCTACAATGAGCAGTTCTTC
CASSPVMLRVSYNEQFF
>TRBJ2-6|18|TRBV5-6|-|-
TGTGCCAGCAGGATTACAGACCCTTCCTCGGGGGGGGCCAACGTCCTGACTTTC
CASRITDPSSGGANVLTF
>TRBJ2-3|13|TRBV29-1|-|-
TGCAGCGCCCTTGCCCAGGGAACAGATACGCAGTATTTT
CSALAQGTDTQYF
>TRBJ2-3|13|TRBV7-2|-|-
TGTGCCAGCTCGGTGAATAGCGCAGATACGCAGTATTTT
CASSVNSADTQYF
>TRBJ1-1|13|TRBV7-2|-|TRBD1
TGTGCCAGCAGCGCCACAGGGGACACTGAAGCTTTCTTT
CASSATGDTEAFF
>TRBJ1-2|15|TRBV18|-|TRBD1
TGTGCCAGCTCACCTGAGTTTCGGACAGGCTATGGCTACACCTTC
CASSPEFRTGYGYTF
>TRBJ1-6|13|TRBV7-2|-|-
TGTGCCAGCAGCCCGTTTTTGTATTCACCCCTCCACTTT
CASSPFLYSPLHF
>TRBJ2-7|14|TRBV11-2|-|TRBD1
TGTGCCAGCAGCCAAACGGACAGGGTGTACGAGCAGTACTTC
CASSQTDRVYEQYF
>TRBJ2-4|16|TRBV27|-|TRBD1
TGTGCCAGCAGGCCGTACAGGGGCACCGACAAAAACATTCAGTACTTC
CASRPYRGTDKNIQYF
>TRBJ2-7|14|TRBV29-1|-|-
TGCAGCGCAGGAAACCCCGGGGGTTCCTACGAGCAGTACTTC
CSAGNPGGSYEQYF
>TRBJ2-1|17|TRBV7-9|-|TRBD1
TGTGCCAGCAGTACCCGACAGGGGGCAGGAGGTAGCGATGAGCAGTTCTTC
CASSTRQGAGGSDEQFF
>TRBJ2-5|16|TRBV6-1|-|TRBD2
TGTGCCAGCAGTGAACTCCTAGCGGGGGGGCAAGAGACCCAGTACTTC
CASSELLAGGQETQYF
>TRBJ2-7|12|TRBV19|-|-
TGTGCCAGTAGTATTCCGGGCTACGAGCAGTACTTC
CASSIPGYEQYF
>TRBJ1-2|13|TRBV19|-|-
TGTGCCAGTAGTAGGGGGGTCCTCGGGCGAGGTACCTTC
CASSRGVLGRGTF
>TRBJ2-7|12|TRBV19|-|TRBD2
TGTGCCAGTAGTTTTTCGGGGGGCGAGCAGTACTTC
CASSFSGGEQYF
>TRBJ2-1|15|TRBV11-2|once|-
TGTGCCAGCACCCTAGACGGGGGCTCCTACAATGAGCAGTTCTTC
CASTLDGGSYNEQFF
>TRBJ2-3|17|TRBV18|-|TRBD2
TGTGCCAGCTCACCACCGGATCCTAGGGAGGGGATGGGTACGCAGTATTTT
CASSPPDPREGMGTQYF
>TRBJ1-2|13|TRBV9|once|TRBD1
TGTGCCACCTCACAGGGGGCCAACTATGGCTACACCTTC
CATSQGANYGYTF
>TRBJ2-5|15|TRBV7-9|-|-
TGTGCCAGCAGCTTAGAGCGGCAATTGGGGGAGACCCAGTACTTC
CASSLERQLGETQYF
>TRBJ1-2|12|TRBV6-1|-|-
TGTGCCAGCAGTGCCGTGTATTATGGCTACACCTTC
CASSAVYYGYTF
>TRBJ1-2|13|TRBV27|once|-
TGTGCCAGCAGTCCCGACGGGGACTATGGCTACACCTTC
CASSPDGDYGYTF
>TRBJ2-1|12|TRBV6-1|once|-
TGTGCCAGCAGTGAAGGGGCTATAGGGCAGTTCTTC
CASSEGAIGQFF
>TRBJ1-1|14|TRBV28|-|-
TGTGCCAGCAGTCCGTGGACACAGAACACTGAAGCTTTCTTT
CASSPWTQNTEAFF
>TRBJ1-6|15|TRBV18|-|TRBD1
TGTGCCAGCTCACCAGGACAGGGGATCGGTTCACCCCTCCACTTT
CASSPGQGIGSPLHF
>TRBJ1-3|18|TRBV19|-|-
TGTGCCAGTAGTTCATCGGGGGGGGGCCCCAGCTCTGGAAACACCATATATTTT
CASSSSGGGPSSGNTIYF
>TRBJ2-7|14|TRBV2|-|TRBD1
TGTGCCAGCAGTTTACAGGGGGCCTCCTACGAGCAGTACTTC
CASSLQGASYEQYF
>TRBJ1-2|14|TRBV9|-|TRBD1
TGTGCCAGCAGTGGGACAGGGGGGCTATATGGCTACACCTTC
CASSGTGGLYGYTF
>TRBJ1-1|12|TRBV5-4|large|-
TGTGCCAGCGGAAGCGAGGGAACTGAAGCTTTCTTT
CASGSEGTEAFF
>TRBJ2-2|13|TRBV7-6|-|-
TGTGCCAGCAGCTTACGTTACACCGGGGAGCTGTTTTTT
CASSLRYTGELFF
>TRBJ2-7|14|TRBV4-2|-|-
TGTGCCAGCAGCCCAGGGATTTTCACCTACGAGCAGTACTTC
CASSPGIFTYEQYF
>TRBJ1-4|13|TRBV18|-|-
TGTGCCAGCTCAATACAGACCAATGAAAAACTGTTTTTT
CASSIQTNEKLFF
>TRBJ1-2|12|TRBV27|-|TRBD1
TGTGCCAGCAGCCGAGGACAGGGAACCTACACCTTC
CASSRGQGTYTF
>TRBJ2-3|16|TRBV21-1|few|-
TGTGCCAGCAGCGAGGGGACTAGCGGGGTTGGGGATACGCAGTATTTT
CASSEGTSGVGDTQYF
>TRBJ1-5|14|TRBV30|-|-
TGTGCCTGGAGTGTACTGCGCGGGGGTCAGCCCCAGCATTTT
CAWSVLRGGQPQHF
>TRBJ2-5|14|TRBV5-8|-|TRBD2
TGTGCCAGCAGCTCAGGACTAGCGGTAAAGGCCCAGTACTTC
CASSSGLAVKAQYF
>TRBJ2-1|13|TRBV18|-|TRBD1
TGTGCCAGCTCACAAGACAGGGCGAATGAGCAGTTCTTC
CASSQDRANEQFF
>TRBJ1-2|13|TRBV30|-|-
TGTGCCTTTCAATGGACGGCGGAGGGGGGCTACACCTTC
CAFQWTAEGGYTF
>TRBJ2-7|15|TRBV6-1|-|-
TGTGCCAGCAGTGAAGGGCGGGCCGACACCTACGAGCAGTACTTC
CASSEGRADTYEQYF
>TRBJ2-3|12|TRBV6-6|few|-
TGTGCCACTGAGACTAGCACAGATACGCAGTATTTT
CATETSTDTQYF
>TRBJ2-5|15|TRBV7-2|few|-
TGTGCCAGCAGCCAAGATCCTACGGGTCCCACTCCCTATAACTTC
CASSQDPTGPTPYNF
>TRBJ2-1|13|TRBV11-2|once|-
TGTGCCAGCTCAAGGGGTTCGGACAATGAGCAGTTCTTC
CASSRGSDNEQFF
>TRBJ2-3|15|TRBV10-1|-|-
TGCGCCAGCAGTGCCGGGAACCCTAGCACAGATACGCAGTATTTT
CASSAGNPSTDTQYF
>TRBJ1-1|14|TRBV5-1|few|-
TGCGCCAGCAGCTTAGCGGGTATGAACACTGAAGCTTTCTTT
CASSLAGMNTEAFF